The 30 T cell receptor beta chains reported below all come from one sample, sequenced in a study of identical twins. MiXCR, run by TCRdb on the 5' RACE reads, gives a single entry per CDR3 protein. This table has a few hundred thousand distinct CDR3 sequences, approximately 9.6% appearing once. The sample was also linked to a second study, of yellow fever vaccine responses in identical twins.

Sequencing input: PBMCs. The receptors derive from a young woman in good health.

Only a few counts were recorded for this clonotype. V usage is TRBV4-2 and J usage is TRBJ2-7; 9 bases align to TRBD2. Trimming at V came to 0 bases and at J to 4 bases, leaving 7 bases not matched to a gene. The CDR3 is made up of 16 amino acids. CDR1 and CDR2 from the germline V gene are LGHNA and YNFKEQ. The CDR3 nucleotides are TGTGCCAGCAGCCAAGAATGGCGGGAGGGCTTGTACGAGCAGTACTTC. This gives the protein CASSQEWREGLYEQYF.

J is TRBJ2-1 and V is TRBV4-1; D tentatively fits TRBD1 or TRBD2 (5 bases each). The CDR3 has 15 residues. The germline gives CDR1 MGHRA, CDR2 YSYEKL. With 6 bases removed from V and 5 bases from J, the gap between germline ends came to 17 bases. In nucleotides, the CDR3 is TGCGCCAGCAGACGAACCGCTGGGGGAAACAATGAGCAGTTCTTC. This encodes CASRRTAGGNNEQFF.

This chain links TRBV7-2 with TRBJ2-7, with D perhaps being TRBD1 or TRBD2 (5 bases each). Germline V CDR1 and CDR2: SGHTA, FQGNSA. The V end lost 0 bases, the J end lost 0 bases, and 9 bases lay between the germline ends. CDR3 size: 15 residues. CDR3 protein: CASSLAGESSYEQYF. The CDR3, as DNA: TGTGCCAGCAGCTTAGCAGGGGAGAGCTCCTACGAGCAGTACTTC.

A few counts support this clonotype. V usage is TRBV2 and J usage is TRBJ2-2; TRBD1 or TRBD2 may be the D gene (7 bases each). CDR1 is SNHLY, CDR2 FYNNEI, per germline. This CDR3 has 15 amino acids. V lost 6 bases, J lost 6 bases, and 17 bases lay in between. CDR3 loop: CASRPRQGGAGELFF. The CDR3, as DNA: TGTGCCAGCAGGCCCCGGCAGGGGGGGGCCGGGGAGCTGTTTTTT.

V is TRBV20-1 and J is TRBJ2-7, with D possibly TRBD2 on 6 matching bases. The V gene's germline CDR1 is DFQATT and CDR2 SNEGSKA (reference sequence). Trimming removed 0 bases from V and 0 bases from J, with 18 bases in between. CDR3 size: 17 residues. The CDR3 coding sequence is TGCAGTGCTAGAGAGGAGGGATTGGTCTTGAGCTCCTACGAGCAGTACTTC. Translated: CSAREEGLVLSSYEQYF.

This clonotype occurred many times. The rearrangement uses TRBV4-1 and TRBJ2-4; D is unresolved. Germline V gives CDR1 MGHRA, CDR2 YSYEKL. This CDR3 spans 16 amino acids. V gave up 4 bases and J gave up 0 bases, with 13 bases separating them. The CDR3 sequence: CASSPSFSIAKNIQYF. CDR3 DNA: TGCGCCAGCAGCCCGTCCTTTTCTATAGCCAAAAACATTCAGTACTTC.

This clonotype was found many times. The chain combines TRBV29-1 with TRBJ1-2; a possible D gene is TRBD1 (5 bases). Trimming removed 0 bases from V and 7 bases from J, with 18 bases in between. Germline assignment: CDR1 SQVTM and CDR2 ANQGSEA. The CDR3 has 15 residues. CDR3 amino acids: CSVEDEVRQGGGYTF. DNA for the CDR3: TGCAGCGTTGAAGATGAGGTGCGGCAGGGAGGTGGCTACACCTTC.

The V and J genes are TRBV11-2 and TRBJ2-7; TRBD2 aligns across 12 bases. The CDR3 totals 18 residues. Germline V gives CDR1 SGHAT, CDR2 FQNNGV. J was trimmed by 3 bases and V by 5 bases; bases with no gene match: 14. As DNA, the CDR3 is TGTGCCAGCAGCGGCGGACTAGCGGGAAAGAAACCCTTCTACGAGCAGTACTTC. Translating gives CASSGGLAGKKPFYEQYF. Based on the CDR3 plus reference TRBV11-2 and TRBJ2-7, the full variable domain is EAGVAQSPRYKIIEKRQSVAFWCNPISGHATLYWYQQILGQGPKLLIQFQNNGVVDDSQLPKDRFSAERLKGVDSTLKIQPAKLEDSAVYLCASSGGLAGKKPFYEQYFGPGTRLTVT.

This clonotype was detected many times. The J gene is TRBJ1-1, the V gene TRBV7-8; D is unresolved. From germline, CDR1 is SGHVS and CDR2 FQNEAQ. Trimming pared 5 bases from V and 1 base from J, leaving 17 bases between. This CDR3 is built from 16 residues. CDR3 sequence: CASSRRLASGNTEAFF. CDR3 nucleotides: TGTGCCAGCAGCCGCCGGTTAGCATCCGGGAACACTGAAGCTTTCTTT.

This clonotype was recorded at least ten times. CDR3 residues: CASTTSYQETQYF. For the CDR3, the DNA is TGTGCCAGCACCACTTCTTACCAAGAGACCCAGTACTTC. V and J are TRBV12-3 or TRBV12-4 and TRBJ2-5; D uncertain. V was clipped by 7 bases and J by 0 bases, with 9 bases between them. The CDR3 runs 13 residues.

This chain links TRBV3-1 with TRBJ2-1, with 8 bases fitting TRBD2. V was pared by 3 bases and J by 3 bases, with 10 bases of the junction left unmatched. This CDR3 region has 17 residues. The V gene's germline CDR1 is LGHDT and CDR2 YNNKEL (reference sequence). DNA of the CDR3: TGTGCCAGCAGCCAGACCTCTTTTCGGGGGGGCTACAATGAGCAGTTCTTC. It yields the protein CASSQTSFRGGYNEQFF.

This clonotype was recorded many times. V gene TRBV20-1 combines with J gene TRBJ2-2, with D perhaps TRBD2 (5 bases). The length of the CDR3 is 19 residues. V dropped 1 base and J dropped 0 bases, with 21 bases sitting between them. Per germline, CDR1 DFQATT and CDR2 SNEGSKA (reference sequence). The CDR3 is CSARVRRRGGTTNTGELFF. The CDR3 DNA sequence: TGCAGTGCTAGAGTTAGACGCCGAGGAGGAACGACGAACACCGGGGAGCTGTTTTTT.

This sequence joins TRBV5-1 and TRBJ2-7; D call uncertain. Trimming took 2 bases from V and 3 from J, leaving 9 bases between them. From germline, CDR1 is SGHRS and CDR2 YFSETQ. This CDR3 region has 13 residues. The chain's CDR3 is CASSFSGNYEQYF. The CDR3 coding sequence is TGCGCCAGCAGCTTCTCAGGTAACTACGAGCAGTACTTC.

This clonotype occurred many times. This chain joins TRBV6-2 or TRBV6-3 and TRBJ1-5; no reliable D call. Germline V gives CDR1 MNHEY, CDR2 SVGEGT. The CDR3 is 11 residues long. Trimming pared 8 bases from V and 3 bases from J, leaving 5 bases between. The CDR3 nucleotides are TGTGCCAGCGGGGTCAATCAGCCCCAGCATTTT. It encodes CASGVNQPQHF.

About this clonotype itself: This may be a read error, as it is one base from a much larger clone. CDR3 nucleotides: TGCAGTGGGACTAGCGGGGTCAATGAGCAGTTCTTC. Translated, it gives CSGTSGVNEQFF. The rearrangement uses TRBV20-1 and TRBJ2-1, with 12 bases lining up with TRBD2. Germline-derived CDR1 and CDR2 are DFQATT and SNEGSKA (reference sequence). The ends lost 7 bases at V and 6 bases at J; junction bases unmatched: 1. The CDR3 is made up of 12 amino acids.

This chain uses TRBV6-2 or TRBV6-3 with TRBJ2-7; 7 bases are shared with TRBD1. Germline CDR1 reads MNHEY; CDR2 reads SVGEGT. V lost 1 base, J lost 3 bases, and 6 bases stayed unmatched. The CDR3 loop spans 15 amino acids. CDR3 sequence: CASSYFGDRRYEQYF. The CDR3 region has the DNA TGTGCCAGCAGTTACTTTGGGGACAGACGCTACGAGCAGTACTTC.

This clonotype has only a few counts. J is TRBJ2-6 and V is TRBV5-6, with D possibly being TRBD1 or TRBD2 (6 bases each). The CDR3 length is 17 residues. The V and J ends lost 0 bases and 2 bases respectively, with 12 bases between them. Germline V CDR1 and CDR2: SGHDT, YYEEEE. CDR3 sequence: CASSLAGGGTGANVLTF. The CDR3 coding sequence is TGTGCCAGCAGCTTGGCCGGGGGCGGTACTGGGGCCAACGTCCTGACTTTC.

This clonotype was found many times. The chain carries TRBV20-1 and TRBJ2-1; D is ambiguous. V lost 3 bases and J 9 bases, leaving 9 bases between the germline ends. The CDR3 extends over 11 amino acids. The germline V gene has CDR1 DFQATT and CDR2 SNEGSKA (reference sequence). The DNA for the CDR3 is TGCAGTGCTAGCTCATTGGGTGAGCAGTTCTTC. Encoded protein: CSASSLGEQFF.

The CDR3 is CASSSGLAGVGDTQYF. The CDR3 nucleotides read TGTGCCAGCAGCTCCGGACTAGCGGGGGTGGGAGATACGCAGTATTTT. This rearrangement joins TRBV11-2 to TRBJ2-3; 13 nucleotides align to TRBD2. CDR3 size: 16 residues. Looked up from germline, CDR1 is SGHAT and CDR2 is FQNNGV. V lost 4 bases and J lost 5; bases outside the gene matches: 6.

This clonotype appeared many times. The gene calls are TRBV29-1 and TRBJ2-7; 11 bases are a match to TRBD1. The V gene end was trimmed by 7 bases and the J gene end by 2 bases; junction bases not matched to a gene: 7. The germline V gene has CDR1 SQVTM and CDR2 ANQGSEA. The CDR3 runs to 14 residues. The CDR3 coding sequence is TGCAGCGCCTGGACAGGGGGCATGACCTACGAGCAGTACTTC. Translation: CSAWTGGMTYEQYF.

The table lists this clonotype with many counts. The DNA for the CDR3 is TGTGCCAGCAGCTTAGTTACTAGCTATAATGAGCAGTTCTTC. As protein: CASSLVTSYNEQFF. V and J are TRBV7-2 and TRBJ2-1, with a tentative D call TRBD2 (6 bases). The CDR3 loop spans 14 amino acids. V was pared by 1 base and J by 7 bases, with 11 bases between. CDR1 and CDR2 (germline): SGHTA, FQGNSA.

In nucleotides, the CDR3 is TGTGCCACCGGTAAGACGGCCCAAGAGACCCAGTACTTC. This encodes CATGKTAQETQYF. This chain uses TRBV15 with TRBJ2-5; unclear D gene. Between the trimmed V and J ends, which lost 8 bases and 1 base, there was a span of 11 bases. CDR3 length equals 13 residues. CDR1 and CDR2 (germline): LNHNV, YYDKDF (reference sequence).

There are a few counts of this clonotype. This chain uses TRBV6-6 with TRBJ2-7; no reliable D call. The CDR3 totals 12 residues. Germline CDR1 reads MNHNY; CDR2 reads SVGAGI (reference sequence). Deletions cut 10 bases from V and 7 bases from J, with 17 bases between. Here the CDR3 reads CATTRASNEQYF. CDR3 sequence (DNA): TGTGCCACCACAAGGGCCAGTAATGAGCAGTACTTC.

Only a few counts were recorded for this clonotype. This chain's CDR3 is CSARGGQGSTGELFF. The CDR3, as DNA: TGCAGTGCTAGAGGGGGACAGGGTAGCACCGGGGAGCTGTTTTTT. V gene TRBV20-1 combines with J gene TRBJ2-2; 9 nucleotides agree with TRBD1. Germline V lookup: CDR1 DFQATT, CDR2 SNEGSKA (reference sequence). The CDR3 length is 15 residues. Trimming removed 1 base from V and 4 bases from J; junction bases left unmatched: 4.

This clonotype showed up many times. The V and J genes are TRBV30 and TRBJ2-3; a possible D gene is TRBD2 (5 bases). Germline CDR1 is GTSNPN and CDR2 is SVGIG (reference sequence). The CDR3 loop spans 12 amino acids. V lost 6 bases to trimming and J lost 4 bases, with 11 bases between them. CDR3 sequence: CACNGKADTQYF. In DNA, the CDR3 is TGTGCCTGCAACGGGAAAGCAGATACGCAGTATTTT.

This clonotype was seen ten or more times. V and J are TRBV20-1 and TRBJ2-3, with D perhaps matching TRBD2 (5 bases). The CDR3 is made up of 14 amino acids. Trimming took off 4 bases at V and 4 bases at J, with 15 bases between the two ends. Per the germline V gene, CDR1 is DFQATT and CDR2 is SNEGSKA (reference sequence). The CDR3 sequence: CSANEGRVSDTQYF. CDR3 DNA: TGCAGTGCTAATGAGGGTCGGGTATCAGATACGCAGTATTTT.

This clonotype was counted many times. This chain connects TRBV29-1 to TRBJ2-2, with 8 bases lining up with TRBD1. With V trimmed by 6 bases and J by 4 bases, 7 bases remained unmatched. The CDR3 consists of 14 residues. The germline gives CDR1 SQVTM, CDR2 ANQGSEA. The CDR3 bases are TGCAGCGTCGGACAGGGATCAGGCACCGGGGAGCTGTTTTTT. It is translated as CSVGQGSGTGELFF.

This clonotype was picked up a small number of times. The CDR3 loop reads CASSARGVWGETQYF. For the CDR3, the DNA is TGTGCCAGCAGTGCCCGAGGGGTTTGGGGTGAGACCCAGTACTTC. The rearrangement uses TRBV28 and TRBJ2-5; D may match TRBD1 or TRBD2 (5 bases each). The V gene lost 5 bases and the J gene lost 5 bases, with 18 bases spanning the gap. The CDR3 contains 15 residues. The germline V gene has CDR1 MDHEN and CDR2 SYDVKM.

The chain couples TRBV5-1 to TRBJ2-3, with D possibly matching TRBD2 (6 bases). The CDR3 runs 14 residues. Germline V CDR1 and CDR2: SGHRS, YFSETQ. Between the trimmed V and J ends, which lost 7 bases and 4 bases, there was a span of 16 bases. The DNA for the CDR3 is TGCGCCAGCCGCCCGGGGGATGCCTCAGATACGCAGTATTTT. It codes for CASRPGDASDTQYF.

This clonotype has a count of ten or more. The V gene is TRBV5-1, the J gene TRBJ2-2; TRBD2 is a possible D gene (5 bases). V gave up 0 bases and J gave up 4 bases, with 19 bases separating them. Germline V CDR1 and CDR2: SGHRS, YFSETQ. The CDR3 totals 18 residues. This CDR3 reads CASSLENFRLPSTGELFF. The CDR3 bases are TGCGCCAGCAGCTTGGAAAATTTTCGACTACCGAGCACCGGGGAGCTGTTTTTT.